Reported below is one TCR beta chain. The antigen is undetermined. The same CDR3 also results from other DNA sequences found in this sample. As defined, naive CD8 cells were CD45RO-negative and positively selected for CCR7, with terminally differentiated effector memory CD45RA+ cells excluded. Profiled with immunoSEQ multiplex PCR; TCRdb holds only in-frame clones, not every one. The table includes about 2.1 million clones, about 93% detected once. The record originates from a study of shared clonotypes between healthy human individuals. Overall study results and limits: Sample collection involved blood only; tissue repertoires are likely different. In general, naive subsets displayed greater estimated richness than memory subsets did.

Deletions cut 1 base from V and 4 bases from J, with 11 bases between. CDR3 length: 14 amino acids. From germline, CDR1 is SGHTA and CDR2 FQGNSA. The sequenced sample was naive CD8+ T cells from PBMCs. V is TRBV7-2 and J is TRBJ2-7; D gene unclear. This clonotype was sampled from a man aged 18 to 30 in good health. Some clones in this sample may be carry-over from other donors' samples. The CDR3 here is CASSLVPAAYEQYF. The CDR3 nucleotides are TGTGCCAGCAGCTTAGTTCCGGCCGCTTACGAGCAGTACTTC.